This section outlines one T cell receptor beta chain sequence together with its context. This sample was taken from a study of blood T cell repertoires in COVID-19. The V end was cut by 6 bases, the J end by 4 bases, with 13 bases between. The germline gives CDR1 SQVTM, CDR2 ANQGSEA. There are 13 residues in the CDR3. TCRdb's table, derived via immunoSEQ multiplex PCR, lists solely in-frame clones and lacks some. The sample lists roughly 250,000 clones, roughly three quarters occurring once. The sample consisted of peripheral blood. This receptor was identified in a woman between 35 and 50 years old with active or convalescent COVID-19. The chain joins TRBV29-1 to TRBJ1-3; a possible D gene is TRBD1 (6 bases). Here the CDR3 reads CSVVPGEGNTIYF. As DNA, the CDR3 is TGCAGCGTGGTACCAGGGGAAGGAAACACCATATATTTT.